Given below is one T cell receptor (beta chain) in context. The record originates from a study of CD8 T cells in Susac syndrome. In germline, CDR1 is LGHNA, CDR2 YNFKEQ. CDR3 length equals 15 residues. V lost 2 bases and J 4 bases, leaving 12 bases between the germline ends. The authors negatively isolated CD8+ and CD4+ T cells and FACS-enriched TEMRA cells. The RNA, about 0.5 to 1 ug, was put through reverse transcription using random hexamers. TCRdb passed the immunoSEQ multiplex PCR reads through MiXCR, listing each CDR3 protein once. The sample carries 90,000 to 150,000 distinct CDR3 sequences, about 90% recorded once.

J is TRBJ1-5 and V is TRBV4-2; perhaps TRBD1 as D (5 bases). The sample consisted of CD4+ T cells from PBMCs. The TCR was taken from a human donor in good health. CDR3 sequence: CASSQSEAGNQPQHF. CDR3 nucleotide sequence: TGTGCCAGCAGCCAAAGTGAGGCAGGGAATCAGCCCCAGCATTTT.